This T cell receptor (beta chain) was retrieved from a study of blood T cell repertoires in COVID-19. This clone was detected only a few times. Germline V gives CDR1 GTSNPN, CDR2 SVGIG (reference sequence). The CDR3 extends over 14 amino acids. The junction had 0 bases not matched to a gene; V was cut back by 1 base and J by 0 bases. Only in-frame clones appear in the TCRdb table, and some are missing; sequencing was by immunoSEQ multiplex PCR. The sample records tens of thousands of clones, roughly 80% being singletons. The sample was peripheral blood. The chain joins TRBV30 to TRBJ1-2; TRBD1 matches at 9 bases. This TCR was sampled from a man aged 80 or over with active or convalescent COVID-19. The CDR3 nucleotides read TGTGCCTGGAGTGGGGACAGGGCTAACTATGGCTACACCTTC. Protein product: CAWSGDRANYGYTF.